The 16 T cell receptor beta chains below were found in one sample sequenced in a study of blood T cell repertoires in COVID-19. Repertoires were generated with immunoSEQ multiplex PCR, while TCRdb's copy carries only in-frame clones and drops some. The sample includes more than 85,000 clones, around 90% of them seen just once. The sequencing input was peripheral blood. These receptors were collected from a woman between 45 and 65 years old with acute or convalescent COVID-19.

The table lists this clone with a count of one. V and J are TRBV12-5 and TRBJ2-1; 11 nucleotides match TRBD2. The V segment lost 5 bases and the J segment 1 base; nucleotides outside the gene matches: 13. The length of the CDR3 is 19 residues. CDR1 and CDR2 (germline): LGHNT, FRNRAP. The CDR3 region is CASGPGLAAPKGSYNEQFF. The CDR3 DNA reads TGTGCTAGTGGTCCGGGACTAGCGGCCCCGAAAGGTTCCTACAATGAGCAGTTCTTC.

V usage is TRBV6-1 and J usage is TRBJ2-6, with a tentative D call TRBD1 (5 bases). With 2 bases removed from V and 2 bases from J, the gap between germline ends came to 10 bases. This CDR3 is built from 16 residues. CDR1 MNHNS and CDR2 SASEGT come from the germline V gene. The CDR3 sequence: CASSESQGPGANVLTF. The CDR3 nucleotides are TGTGCCAGCAGTGAAAGTCAGGGCCCTGGGGCCAACGTCCTGACTTTC.

J is TRBJ1-4 and V is TRBV11-2; 8 nucleotides align to TRBD1. CDR3 length: 16 amino acids. Per the germline V gene, CDR1 is SGHAT and CDR2 is FQNNGV. After removal of 5 bases from V and 8 bases from J, the junction contained 13 bases not matched to a gene. The CDR3 bases are TGTGCCAGCAGCGCCCCCAGGGGGCAAGGAAACGAAAAACTGTTTTTT. This codes for CASSAPRGQGNEKLFF.

The V call is TRBV5-6, the J call TRBJ2-4; D is unclear. V lost 1 base to trimming and J lost 0 bases, with 14 bases between them. CDR1 and CDR2 from the germline V gene are SGHDT and YYEEEE. The CDR3 is 17 residues long. In nucleotides, the CDR3 is TGTGCCAGCAGCTTGTTTTCCACGGGTCTAGCCAAAAACATTCAGTACTTC. Translation: CASSLFSTGLAKNIQYF. Supplemented by reference TRBV5-6 and TRBJ2-4, the full variable domain reads DAGVTQSPTHLIKTRGQQVTLRCSPKSGHDTVSWYQQALGQGPQFIFQYYEEEERQRGNFPDRFSGHQFPNYSSELNVNALLLGDSALYLCASSLFSTGLAKNIQYFGAGTRLSVL.

The chain has TRBV7-6 and TRBJ1-6; a weak D match, TRBD1 (6 bases). There are 16 residues in the CDR3. The germline gives CDR1 SGHVS, CDR2 FNYEAQ. The V end lost 5 bases, the J end lost 3 bases, and 14 bases lay between the germline ends. CDR3 sequence reads: CASSPQGGSYNSPLHF. CDR3 nucleotide sequence: TGTGCCAGCAGCCCACAGGGTGGGAGCTATAATTCACCCCTCCACTTT. Variable domain in full (rest from reference TRBV7-6 and TRBJ1-6): GAGVSQSPRYKVTKRGQDVALRCDPISGHVSLYWYRQALGQGPEFLTYFNYEAQQDKSGLPNDRFSAERPEGSISTLTIQRTEQRDSAMYRCASSPQGGSYNSPLHFGNGTRLTVT.

This chain connects TRBV7-9 to TRBJ2-5; perhaps TRBD1 as D (8 bases). The CDR3 runs 12 residues. The germline gives CDR1 SEHNR, CDR2 FQNEAQ (reference sequence). Trimming cost V 10 bases and J 5 bases, with 14 bases left between them. CDR3 sequence reads: CATNRGGETQYF. The CDR3 DNA reads TGTGCCACGAACAGGGGGGGTGAGACCCAGTACTTC.

This clone has a count of ten or more. J is TRBJ1-1 and V is TRBV5-1; D is undetermined. There are 14 residues in the CDR3. V gave up 4 bases and J gave up 1 base, with 11 bases separating them. The germline V gene has CDR1 SGHRS and CDR2 YFSETQ. The CDR3: CASSPTQANTEAFF. In DNA, the CDR3 is TGCGCCAGCAGCCCCACTCAAGCGAACACTGAAGCTTTCTTT.

The V gene is TRBV5-1, the J gene TRBJ1-3; possibly TRBD1 for D (5 bases). CDR1 and CDR2 from the germline V gene are SGHRS and YFSETQ. The V end lost 6 bases, the J end lost 0 bases, and 19 bases lay between the germline ends. This CDR3 has 17 amino acids. The CDR3 nucleotides are TGCGCCAGCACCCTAAACGCCCAGGGTTTCTCTGGAAACACCATATATTTT. Protein sequence: CASTLNAQGFSGNTIYF.

The chain joins TRBV7-6 to TRBJ2-5; 15 bases are a match to TRBD2. V dropped 4 bases and J dropped 5; count of bases not matched to a gene: 5. CDR3 length: 16 residues. The germline V gene encodes CDR1 SGHVS and CDR2 FNYEAQ. This chain's CDR3 is CASSWTSGRVAETQYF. CDR3 sequence (DNA): TGTGCCAGCAGCTGGACTAGCGGGAGGGTGGCGGAGACCCAGTACTTC.

The chain carries TRBV5-1 and TRBJ2-1, with 10 bases lining up with TRBD2. With V trimmed by 0 bases and J by 8 bases, 11 bases remained unmatched. The CDR3 is 17 amino acids. Germline loops: CDR1 SGHRS, CDR2 YFSETQ. In DNA, the CDR3 is TGCGCCAGCAGCTTGGAAGCGCTAGCGGGAGTGGTAGATGAGCAGTTCTTC. Translated: CASSLEALAGVVDEQFF. Based on the CDR3 plus reference TRBV5-1 and TRBJ2-1, the full variable domain is KAGVTQTPRYLIKTRGQQVTLSCSPISGHRSVSWYQQTPGQGLQFLFEYFSETQRNKGNFPGRFSGRQFSNSRSEMNVSTLELGDSALYLCASSLEALAGVVDEQFFGPGTRLTVL.

This clone was seen once. The genes are TRBV15 and TRBJ1-5; 10 bases align to TRBD1. Germline V CDR1 and CDR2: LNHNV, YYDKDF (reference sequence). The CDR3 length is 18 residues. Trimming at V came to 0 bases and at J to 0 bases, leaving 5 bases not matched to a gene. The DNA for the CDR3 is TGTGCCACCAGCAGAGAAGCGGGACAGGGGAATAGCAATCAGCCCCAGCATTTT. Residues: CATSREAGQGNSNQPQHF.

The V gene is TRBV28, the J gene TRBJ1-1, with 7 bases that match TRBD1. Germline V lookup: CDR1 MDHEN, CDR2 SYDVKM. Unmatched junction bases numbered 7, after V lost 5 bases and J lost 4 bases. The CDR3 runs to 14 residues. CDR3 residues: CASSLSAGGTEAFF. The CDR3 coding sequence is TGTGCCAGCAGTCTTTCGGCAGGGGGCACTGAAGCTTTCTTT. Based on the CDR3 plus reference TRBV28 and TRBJ1-1, the full variable domain is DVKVTQSSRYLVKRTGEKVFLECVQDMDHENMFWYRQDPGLGLRLIYFSYDVKMKEKGDIPEGYSVSREKKERFSLILESASTNQTSMYLCASSLSAGGTEAFFGQGTRLTVV.

The chain employs TRBV28 and TRBJ2-7, with TRBD1 matching over 8 bases. The V gene end was trimmed by 6 bases and the J gene end by 4 bases; junction bases not matched to a gene: 8. Per the germline V gene, CDR1 is MDHEN and CDR2 is SYDVKM. There are 14 residues in the CDR3. CDR3 in DNA: TGTGCCAGCAGGACCGGGACAGGTACTTACGAGCAGTACTTC. This translates into CASRTGTGTYEQYF.

The V call is TRBV7-9, the J call TRBJ2-3, with 9 bases lining up with TRBD1. This CDR3 has 17 amino acids. V lost 0 bases to trimming and J lost 5 bases; unmatched junction nucleotides: 9. Germline CDR1 and CDR2: SEHNR and FQNEAQ (reference sequence). CDR3 in DNA: TGTGCCAGCAGCTTAGCGACCGGGACAGGGCCTCGAGATACGCAGTATTTT. Its translation is CASSLATGTGPRDTQYF.

V is TRBV12-3 or TRBV12-4 and J is TRBJ1-2; tentative D call: TRBD1 (6 bases). The CDR3 runs to 13 residues. The germline V and J ends were trimmed by 3 bases and 8 bases, with 13 bases remaining between them. This chain's CDR3 is CASSLKGGWGYTF. The CDR3, as DNA: TGTGCCAGCAGTTTGAAAGGGGGATGGGGCTACACCTTC.

The chain combines TRBV27 with TRBJ1-2; TRBD1 is a possible D gene (5 bases). The CDR3 has 15 residues. Trimming took off 2 bases at V and 0 bases at J, with 10 bases between the two ends. Looked up from germline, CDR1 is MNHEY and CDR2 is SMNVEV (reference sequence). This CDR3 reads CASSLIPRANYGYTF. Written as DNA, the CDR3 is TGTGCCAGCAGTTTAATTCCCAGGGCTAACTATGGCTACACCTTC.